The 15 T cell receptor beta chains presented below share a single source sample, sequenced in a study of control samples from healthy donors and cancer patients. Assay: immunoSEQ multiplex PCR; the TCRdb copy retains only in-frame clones and omits some. Of 200,000 to 250,000 clones listed, 85% to 95% were seen once; the top ten hold approximately 1.6%. Specimen: blood. These receptors were taken from a man in his fifties in good health.

The chain couples TRBV29-1 to TRBJ1-1, with D possibly TRBD1 on 6 matching bases. CDR3 length: 17 amino acids. CDR1 is SQVTM, CDR2 ANQGSEA, per germline. Trimming shortened V by 4 bases and J by 2 bases, and 23 bases separated the two germline ends. As DNA, the CDR3 is TGCAGCGTTGCAACCCCCAGGATTAAGGGGGGAAACACTGAAGCTTTCTTT. Translation: CSVATPRIKGGNTEAFF.

The genes are TRBV11-3 and TRBJ2-7; no clear D. This CDR3 has 13 residues. The germline gives CDR1 SGHNT, CDR2 YENEEA. V was cut by 3 bases and J by 0 bases, with 6 bases left in between. The CDR3 loop reads CASSFHPSYEQYF. The CDR3 bases are TGTGCCAGCAGCTTTCACCCCTCCTACGAGCAGTACTTC.

The J gene is TRBJ1-2, the V gene TRBV5-5; D remains unclear. The CDR3 loop spans 14 amino acids. The V end lost 0 bases, the J end lost 6 bases, and 12 bases lay between the germline ends. Germline V gene lookup returns CDR1 SGHKS and CDR2 YYEKEE (reference sequence). The CDR3 sequence: CASSLGAGQDGYTF. The CDR3 nucleotides are TGTGCCAGCAGCTTGGGTGCTGGGCAGGATGGCTACACCTTC.

The chain links TRBV28 to TRBJ1-2; 8 bases match TRBD1. V lost 4 bases to trimming and J lost 8 bases; unmatched junction nucleotides: 3. The CDR3 covers 12 residues. CDR1 MDHEN and CDR2 SYDVKM come from the germline V gene. CDR3 amino acids: CASSSQGVGYTF. The CDR3 coding sequence is TGTGCCAGCAGTTCACAGGGGGTGGGCTACACCTTC.

The chain is built from TRBV19 and TRBJ2-7; tentative D call: TRBD1 (6 bases). CDR3 length: 14 residues. Germline CDR1 and CDR2: LNHDA and SQIVND (reference sequence). Trimming removed 5 bases at V and 5 bases at J, with 16 bases between. CDR3 nucleotide sequence: TGTGCCAGTAGTCCTGCCGGGACAACCGACGAGCAGTACGTC. It yields the protein CASSPAGTTDEQYV.

This chain uses TRBV11-2 with TRBJ1-5, with a weak D call TRBD1 (5 bases). There are 13 residues in the CDR3. V was trimmed by 3 bases and J by 7 bases, leaving 10 bases between them. Germline CDR1 SGHAT, CDR2 FQNNGV. The CDR3 DNA sequence: TGTGCCAGCAGCTTTGGGAGGGGCCAGCCCCAGCATTTT. Translated: CASSFGRGQPQHF.

V and J are TRBV6-5 and TRBJ1-1, with D unclear. Germline values: CDR1 MNHEY, CDR2 SVGAGI. The CDR3 extends over 15 amino acids. Trimming removed 0 bases from V and 1 base from J, with 9 bases in between. This CDR3 is CASSYSSAANTEAFF. Written as DNA, the CDR3 is TGTGCCAGCAGTTACTCGTCGGCAGCGAACACTGAAGCTTTCTTT.

The chain links TRBV19 to TRBJ1-5, with 8 positions matching TRBD1. The CDR3 has 16 amino acids. J was trimmed by 1 base and V by 1 base; bases with no gene match: 3. The V gene's germline CDR1 is LNHDA and CDR2 SQIVND (reference sequence). CDR3 region: CASSIVRTGSNQPQHF. CDR3 nucleotide sequence: TGTGCCAGTAGTATAGTAAGGACAGGGAGCAATCAGCCCCAGCATTTT.

This clone has a single count. The chain couples TRBV10-3 to TRBJ1-3, with TRBD1 matching over 11 bases. V trimming: 2 bases; J trimming: 0 bases; junction bases outside the gene matches: 0. The germline CDR1 and CDR2 sequences are ENHRY and SYGVKD. The CDR3 extends over 16 amino acids. CDR3 sequence: CAISEGQGASGNTIYF. In DNA form, the CDR3 reads TGTGCCATCAGTGAGGGACAGGGGGCCTCTGGAAACACCATATATTTT.

This clone was seen just once. V gene TRBV6-5 combines with J gene TRBJ2-7; either TRBD1 or TRBD2 may fit D (6 bases each). The V end was cut by 0 bases, the J end by 6 bases, with 12 bases between. There are 14 residues in the CDR3. Germline assignment: CDR1 MNHEY and CDR2 SVGAGI. CDR3: CASSYSGRGGEQYF. As DNA, the CDR3 is TGTGCCAGCAGTTACTCCGGCAGGGGAGGCGAGCAGTACTTC.

The sample holds one count of this clone. The V gene is TRBV6-5, the J gene TRBJ2-7, with 9 nucleotides matching TRBD1. The CDR3 covers 15 residues. Germline V gene lookup returns CDR1 MNHEY and CDR2 SVGAGI. The V gene end was trimmed by 6 bases and the J gene end by 0 bases; junction bases not matched to a gene: 6. The DNA of the CDR3 is TGTGCCAGCAGAAGGACAGGGGACCCCTCCTACGAGCAGTACTTC. As protein: CASRRTGDPSYEQYF.

The gene calls are TRBV18 and TRBJ2-3, with 11 bases lining up with TRBD2. The CDR3 extends over 16 amino acids. Germline V CDR1 and CDR2: KGHSH, LQKENI. The V segment lost 3 bases and the J segment 5 bases; nucleotides outside the gene matches: 7. CDR3: CASSPASGGPGDTQYF. The CDR3 DNA reads as TGTGCCAGCTCACCGGCTAGCGGGGGGCCGGGAGATACGCAGTATTTT.

The chain is built from TRBV12-3 or TRBV12-4 and TRBJ2-3; the D gene is possibly TRBD2 (5 bases). The V end lost 5 bases, the J end lost 4 bases, and 10 bases lay between the germline ends. The CDR3 loop spans 13 amino acids. This chain's CDR3 is CASSEEEADTQYF. DNA for the CDR3: TGTGCCAGCAGTGAGGAGGAGGCAGATACGCAGTATTTT.

V is TRBV2 and J is TRBJ2-1; perhaps TRBD1 as D (6 bases). This CDR3 has 15 residues. V lost 6 bases, J lost 0 bases, and 12 bases lay in between. Germline CDR1 SNHLY, CDR2 FYNNEI. The CDR3 DNA reads TGTGCCAGCAGGGGACAACTCAGCTCCTACAATGAGCAGTTCTTC. Its translation: CASRGQLSSYNEQFF.

This chain connects TRBV7-9 to TRBJ1-6; perhaps TRBD1 as D (5 bases). This CDR3 region has 15 residues. V lost 5 bases, J lost 6 bases, and 14 bases lay in between. CDR1 and CDR2 from the germline V gene are SEHNR and FQNEAQ (reference sequence). The CDR3 sequence: CASSGPGEVNSPLHF. CDR3 in DNA: TGTGCCAGCAGCGGCCCGGGGGAGGTTAATTCACCCCTCCACTTT.